The 17 T cell receptor beta chains below were found in one sample sequenced in a study of cytomegalovirus exposure and HLA in healthy donors. 60 Vbeta and 13 Jbeta primers were used in PCR. Here immunoSEQ multiplex PCR was the method, and the copy in TCRdb shows in-frame clones only, minus some. The sample carries roughly 160,000 clones, around 83% recorded once. Sequencing used PBMCs. The origin of the receptors is a man aged 25 to 40 in good health and CMV-seropositive.

This clone was counted a single time. This chain joins TRBV18 and TRBJ2-2; 7 bases fit TRBD1. CDR3 length: 17 residues. Germline CDR1 and CDR2: KGHSH and LQKENI. The J segment lost 4 bases and the V segment lost 3 bases, leaving 11 bases of the junction unmatched. DNA of the CDR3: TGTGCCAGCTCACCTCATCCCGGGACAGTCATCACCGGGGAGCTGTTTTTT. Translated, it gives CASSPHPGTVITGELFF.

This clone was found a few times. The chain carries TRBV10-3 and TRBJ1-6; no clear D. Between the trimmed V and J ends, which lost 6 bases and 5 bases, there was a span of 11 bases. The CDR3 runs 14 residues. Looked up from germline, CDR1 is ENHRY and CDR2 is SYGVKD. CDR3 nucleotides: TGTGCCATCAGACTGGAGGGAGATAATTCACCCCTCCACTTT. Protein: CAIRLEGDNSPLHF.

The chain combines TRBV6-1 with TRBJ2-2; 8 bases map to TRBD1. CDR3 length: 14 residues. Germline-derived CDR1 and CDR2 are MNHNS and SASEGT. J gave up 3 bases and V 7 bases, and 4 bases lay outside the gene matches. The CDR3 here is CASMDRVDTGELFF. CDR3 coding DNA: TGTGCCAGCATGGACAGGGTGGACACCGGGGAGCTGTTTTTT.

V usage is TRBV29-1 and J usage is TRBJ1-3, with D tentatively TRBD1 (5 bases). Germline V gene sequence: CDR1 SQVTM, CDR2 ANQGSEA. This CDR3 region has 16 residues. Between the trimmed V and J ends, which lost 2 bases and 0 bases, there was a span of 14 bases. DNA of the CDR3: TGCAGCGTTGAACTCCCGACAGCTTCCTCTGGAAACACCATATATTTT. Protein: CSVELPTASSGNTIYF.

The gene calls are TRBV7-2 and TRBJ1-2; 7 bases agree with TRBD1. The J segment lost 8 bases and the V segment lost 4 bases, leaving 10 bases of the junction unmatched. The CDR3 covers 14 residues. The germline gives CDR1 SGHTA, CDR2 FQGNSA. As DNA, the CDR3 is TGTGCCAGCAGCTCCACCTTAGACAGGGCGGGCTACACCTTC. It specifies CASSSTLDRAGYTF.

The V gene is TRBV7-3, the J gene TRBJ2-1, with TRBD2 matching over 9 bases. Germline CDR1 SGHTA, CDR2 FQGTGA. CDR3 length equals 16 residues. The V gene end was trimmed by 2 bases and the J gene end by 6 bases; junction bases not matched to a gene: 8. The CDR3 bases are TGTGCCAGCAGCTTACTCGCGGGAGGGCCTCTCAATGAGCAGTTCTTC. Translating gives CASSLLAGGPLNEQFF.

V and J are TRBV5-6 and TRBJ2-1; TRBD2 might be the D (5 bases). V was pared by 0 bases and J by 2 bases, with 15 bases between. The CDR3 contains 17 residues. CDR1 is SGHDT, CDR2 YYEEEE, per germline. CDR3 bases: TGTGCCAGCAGCTTGGGATCTAGCAGGTTCACCTACAATGAGCAGTTCTTC. It translates to CASSLGSSRFTYNEQFF.

The chain carries TRBV9 and TRBJ2-6, with 7 bases aligning to TRBD1. Germline V gene sequence: CDR1 SGDLS, CDR2 YYNGEE. The CDR3 covers 18 residues. V was pared by 4 bases and J by 0 bases, with 10 bases of the junction left unmatched. DNA for the CDR3: TGTGCCAGCAGCTACCGACAGGGATTTCTCTCTGGGGCCAACGTCCTGACTTTC. Its translation is CASSYRQGFLSGANVLTF.

The V gene is TRBV10-3, the J gene TRBJ1-1; possible D gene TRBD1, 6 bases. The CDR3 totals 12 residues. The V gene's germline CDR1 is ENHRY and CDR2 SYGVKD. V dropped 11 bases and J dropped 3 bases, with 13 bases sitting between them. This chain's CDR3 is CAAGGADTEAFF. CDR3 sequence (DNA): TGTGCCGCCGGGGGGGCCGACACTGAAGCTTTCTTT.

The chain combines TRBV5-4 with TRBJ2-3, with 7 bases identical to TRBD1. After removal of 5 bases from V and 1 base from J, the junction contained 10 bases not matched to a gene. This CDR3 region has 16 residues. CDR1 is SGHNT, CDR2 YYREEE, per germline (reference sequence). The CDR3 region is CASSQRQGVGTDTQYF. CDR3 coding DNA: TGTGCCAGCAGTCAGCGGCAGGGGGTTGGCACAGATACGCAGTATTTT.

The gene calls are TRBV5-4 and TRBJ1-2; TRBD1 matches 7 bases. This CDR3 is built from 15 residues. Germline-derived CDR1 and CDR2 are SGHNT and YYREEE (reference sequence). Trimming took 0 bases from V and 3 from J; bases not matched to a gene: 5. The DNA for the CDR3 is TGTGCCAGCAGCTTGGGAAGGGGGCGCGACTATGGCTACACCTTC. The encoded protein is CASSLGRGRDYGYTF.

The chain joins TRBV7-3 to TRBJ1-2; tentatively, D is TRBD1 (6 bases). The CDR3 is 14 residues long. Per germline, CDR1 SGHTA and CDR2 FQGTGA. The V and J ends lost 5 bases and 8 bases respectively, with 18 bases between them. CDR3 nucleotide sequence: TGTGCCAGCAGCCCCGGACGGGCCCAGGGGGGCTACACCTTC. As protein: CASSPGRAQGGYTF.

The chain carries TRBV28 and TRBJ1-3; 9 bases map to TRBD1. The trim removed 6 bases at V and 4 bases at J, leaving 4 bases unmatched. The CDR3 spans 14 residues. From germline, CDR1 is MDHEN and CDR2 SYDVKM. The CDR3 DNA sequence: TGTGCCAGCAGGGAGGGACAGGGCGGAAACACCATATATTTT. It is translated as CASREGQGGNTIYF.

The chain couples TRBV6-6 to TRBJ2-3; D is unresolved. The length of the CDR3 is 14 residues. CDR1 is MNHNY and CDR2 is SVGAGI in the germline V gene (reference sequence). The V and J ends lost 2 bases and 4 bases respectively, with 10 bases between them. DNA for the CDR3: TGTGCCAGCAGTTACGAGGCGGTTCCAGATACGCAGTATTTT. It specifies CASSYEAVPDTQYF.

The chain combines TRBV5-1 with TRBJ1-1; TRBD1 agrees at 8 bases. This CDR3 is built from 14 residues. V dropped 3 bases and J dropped 3; count of bases not matched to a gene: 4. Germline values: CDR1 SGHRS, CDR2 YFSETQ. The chain's CDR3 is CASSSRQGYTEAFF. The CDR3 coding sequence is TGCGCCAGCAGCTCGAGACAGGGGTACACTGAAGCTTTCTTT.

The chain joins TRBV19 to TRBJ1-1; tentative D call: TRBD1 (5 bases). CDR1 LNHDA and CDR2 SQIVND come from the germline V gene (reference sequence). This CDR3 has 16 amino acids. The V end lost 1 base, the J end lost 3 bases, and 15 bases lay between the germline ends. The CDR3 region is CASSIGGAWGDTEAFF. In nucleotides, the CDR3 is TGTGCCAGTAGTATAGGAGGAGCCTGGGGGGACACTGAAGCTTTCTTT.

This sequence joins TRBV13 and TRBJ2-2; 10 nucleotides line up with TRBD2. Trimming at V came to 5 bases and at J to 1 base, leaving 4 bases not matched to a gene. The length of the CDR3 is 16 residues. Germline lookup yields CDR1 PRHDT and CDR2 FYEKMQ (reference sequence). The CDR3: CASSARTSGNTGELFF. Written as DNA, the CDR3 is TGTGCCAGCAGCGCTAGGACTAGCGGGAACACCGGGGAGCTGTTTTTT.